This T cell receptor (beta chain) originates from a study of T cells after yellow fever vaccination. Study context: In the case of low-cell-number fractions, SMART-Seq v4 Ultra Low Input was used for preparation. Study conclusions and caveats: It was a weaker secondary response, yet one that peaked faster, at day 5 versus 15. Contaminants from the bulk population, in the form of abundant clonotypes, could be found in FACS-sorted repertoires.

From germline, CDR1 is SGHVS and CDR2 FQNEAQ. Germline trimming cut 3 bases from V and 4 bases from J; bases unmatched to any gene: 5. The CDR3 has 14 residues. TCRdb analysed the 5' RACE reads with MiXCR anew, one entry per CDR3 protein. The sample lists about 4,500 distinct CDR3 sequences; roughly 7.3% were seen once. This clonotype was detected many times. This sequence joins TRBV7-8 and TRBJ2-7; 8 bases fit TRBD1. This sequence originates from a man aged 18 to 35 who received the YFV17D yellow fever vaccine. The input for sequencing was PBMCs, either bulk or a sorted T-cell subset (CD4+, CD8+, memory, or dextramer-sorted; not recorded which), taken about 49 days after the first yellow fever vaccination. The CDR3 nucleotides are TGTGCCAGCAGCTTTGGACAGGGTATGTACGAGCAGTACTTC. Translation gives CASSFGQGMYEQYF.